The clone carrying this TCR beta chain was seen just once. Antigen unknown. The study ran its PCR with 60 Vbeta and 13 Jbeta primers. Here immunoSEQ multiplex PCR was the method, and the copy in TCRdb shows in-frame clones only, minus some. Of 65,000 to 90,000 clones listed, about two thirds are singletons. The germline CDR1 and CDR2 sequences are SGHTA and FQGTGA. The junction had 5 bases not matched to a gene; V was cut back by 6 bases and J by 4 bases. There are 14 residues in the CDR3. This sample was included in a study of cytomegalovirus exposure and HLA in healthy donors. General study findings and limits: Cytomegalovirus status was reportedly diagnosed by the classifier with high sensitivity and specificity. Another analysis was done later, and it associated 16,951 TCR beta sequences with HLA alleles at 0.05 false discovery rate.

This clonotype originated in a woman in her thirties or forties in good health and CMV-seropositive. This chain links TRBV7-3 with TRBJ1-1; TRBD1 matches at 10 bases. Sequencing was done on a sample of PBMCs. This CDR3 reads CASSSGTGATEAFF. CDR3 sequence (DNA): TGTGCCAGCAGTTCCGGGACAGGGGCCACTGAAGCTTTCTTT. The full variable domain, completed using reference TRBV7-3 and TRBJ1-1, is GAGVSQTPSNKVTEKGKYVELRCDPISGHTALYWYRQSLGQGPEFLIYFQGTGAADDSGLPNDRFFAVRPEGSVSTLKIQRTERGDSAVYLCASSSGTGATEAFFGQGTRLTVV.